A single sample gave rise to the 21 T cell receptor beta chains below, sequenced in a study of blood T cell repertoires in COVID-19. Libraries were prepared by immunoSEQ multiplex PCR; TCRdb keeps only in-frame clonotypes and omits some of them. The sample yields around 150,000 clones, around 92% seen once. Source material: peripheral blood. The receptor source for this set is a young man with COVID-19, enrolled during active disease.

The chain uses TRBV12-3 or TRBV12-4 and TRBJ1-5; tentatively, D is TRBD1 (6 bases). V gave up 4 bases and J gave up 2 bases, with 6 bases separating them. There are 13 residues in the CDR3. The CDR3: CASSYRGNQPQHF. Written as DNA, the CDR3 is TGTGCCAGCAGTTACAGGGGCAATCAGCCCCAGCATTTT.

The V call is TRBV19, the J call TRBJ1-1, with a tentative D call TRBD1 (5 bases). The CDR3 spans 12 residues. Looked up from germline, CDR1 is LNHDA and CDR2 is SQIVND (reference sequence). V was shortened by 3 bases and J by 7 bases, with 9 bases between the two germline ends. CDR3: CASSMGRFEAFF. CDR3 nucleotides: TGTGCCAGTAGTATGGGGCGGTTTGAAGCTTTCTTT.

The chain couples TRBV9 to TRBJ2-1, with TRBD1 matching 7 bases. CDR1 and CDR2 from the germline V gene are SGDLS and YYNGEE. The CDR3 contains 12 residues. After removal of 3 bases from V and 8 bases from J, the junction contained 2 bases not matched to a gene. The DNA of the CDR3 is TGTGCCAGCAGCGGACAGGGCTATGAGCAGTTCTTC. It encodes CASSGQGYEQFF. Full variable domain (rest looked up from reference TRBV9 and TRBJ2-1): DSGVTQTPKHLITATGQRVTLRCSPRSGDLSVYWYQQSLDQGLQFLIQYYNGEERAKGNILERFSAQQFPDLHSELNLSSLELGDSALYFCASSGQGYEQFFGPGTRLTVL.

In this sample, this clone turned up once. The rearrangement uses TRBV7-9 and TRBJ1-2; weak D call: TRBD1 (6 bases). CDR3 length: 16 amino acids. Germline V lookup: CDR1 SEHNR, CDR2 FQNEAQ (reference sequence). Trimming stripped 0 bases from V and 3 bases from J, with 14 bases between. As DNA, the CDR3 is TGTGCCAGCAGCTTAGCGGGGGCAGGGGCCTACTATGGCTACACCTTC. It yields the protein CASSLAGAGAYYGYTF.

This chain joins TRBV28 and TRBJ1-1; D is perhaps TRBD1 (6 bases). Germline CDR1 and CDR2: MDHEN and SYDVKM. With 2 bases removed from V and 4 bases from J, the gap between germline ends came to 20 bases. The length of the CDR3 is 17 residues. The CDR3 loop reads CASSLGGAGRVATEAFF. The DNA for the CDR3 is TGTGCCAGCAGTTTAGGGGGGGCAGGGCGCGTGGCCACTGAAGCTTTCTTT.

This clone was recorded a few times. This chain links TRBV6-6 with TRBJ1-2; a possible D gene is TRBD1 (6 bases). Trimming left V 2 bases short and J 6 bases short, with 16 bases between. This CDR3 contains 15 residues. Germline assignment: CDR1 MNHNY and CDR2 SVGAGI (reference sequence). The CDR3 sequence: CASSYVFRDTDGYTF. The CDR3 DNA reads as TGTGCCAGCAGTTACGTTTTCCGGGACACCGATGGCTACACCTTC.

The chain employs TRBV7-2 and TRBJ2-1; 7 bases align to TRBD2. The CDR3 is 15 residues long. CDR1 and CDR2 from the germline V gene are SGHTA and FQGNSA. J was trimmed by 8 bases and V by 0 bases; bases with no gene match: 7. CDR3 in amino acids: CASSLAHGRLDEQFF. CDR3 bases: TGTGCCAGCAGCTTAGCCCACGGGAGGCTGGATGAGCAGTTCTTC.

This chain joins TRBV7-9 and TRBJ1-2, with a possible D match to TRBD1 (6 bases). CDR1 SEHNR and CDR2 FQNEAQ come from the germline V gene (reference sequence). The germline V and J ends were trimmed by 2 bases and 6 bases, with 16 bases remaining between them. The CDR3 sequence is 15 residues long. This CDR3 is CASSLRVAGADGYTF. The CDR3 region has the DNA TGTGCCAGCAGCTTACGTGTGGCAGGGGCTGATGGCTACACCTTC.

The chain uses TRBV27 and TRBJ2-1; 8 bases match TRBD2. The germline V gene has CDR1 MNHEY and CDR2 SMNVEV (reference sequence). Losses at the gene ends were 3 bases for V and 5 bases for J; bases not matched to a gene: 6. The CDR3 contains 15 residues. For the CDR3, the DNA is TGTGCCAGCAGTTTGCGAGCGGGAGTTAACAATGAGCAGTTCTTC. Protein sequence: CASSLRAGVNNEQFF.

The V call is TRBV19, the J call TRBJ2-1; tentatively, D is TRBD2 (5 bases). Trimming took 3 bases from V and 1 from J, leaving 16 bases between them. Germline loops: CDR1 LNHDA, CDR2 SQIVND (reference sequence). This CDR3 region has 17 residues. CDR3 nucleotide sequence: TGTGCCAGTAGTATTGTAGCACATCGAGGGTCCTACAATGAGCAGTTCTTC. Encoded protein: CASSIVAHRGSYNEQFF.

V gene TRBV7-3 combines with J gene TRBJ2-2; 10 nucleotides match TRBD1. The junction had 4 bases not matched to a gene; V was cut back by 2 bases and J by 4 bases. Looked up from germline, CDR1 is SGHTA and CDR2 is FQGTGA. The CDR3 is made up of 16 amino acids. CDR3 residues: CASSLGGQGFTGELFF. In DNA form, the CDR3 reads TGTGCCAGCAGCTTAGGGGGACAGGGGTTCACCGGGGAGCTGTTTTTT.

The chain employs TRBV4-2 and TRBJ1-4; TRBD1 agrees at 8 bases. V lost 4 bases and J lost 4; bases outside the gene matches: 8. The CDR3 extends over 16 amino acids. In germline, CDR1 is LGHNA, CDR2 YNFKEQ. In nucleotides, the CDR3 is TGTGCCAGCAGCCCAAATCAGGGGGCTGTTAATGAAAAACTGTTTTTT. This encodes CASSPNQGAVNEKLFF.

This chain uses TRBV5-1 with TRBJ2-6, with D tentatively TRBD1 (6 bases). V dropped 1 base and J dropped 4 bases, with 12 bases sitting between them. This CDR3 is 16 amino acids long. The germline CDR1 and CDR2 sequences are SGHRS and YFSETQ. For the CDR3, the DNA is TGCGCCAGCAGCTTGTATAGGGGGTCCGGGGCCAACGTCCTGACTTTC. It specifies CASSLYRGSGANVLTF.

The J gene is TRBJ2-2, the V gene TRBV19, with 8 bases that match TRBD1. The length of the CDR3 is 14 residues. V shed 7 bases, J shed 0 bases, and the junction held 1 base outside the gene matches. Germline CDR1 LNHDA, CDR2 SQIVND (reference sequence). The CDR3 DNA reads TGTGCCAGTAAGACAGGGGCGAACACCGGGGAGCTGTTTTTT. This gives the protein CASKTGANTGELFF.

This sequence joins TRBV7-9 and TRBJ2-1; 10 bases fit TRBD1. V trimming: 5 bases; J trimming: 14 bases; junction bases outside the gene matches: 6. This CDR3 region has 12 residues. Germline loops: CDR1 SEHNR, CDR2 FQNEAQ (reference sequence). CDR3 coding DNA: TGTGCCAGCAGCCCGATGGACAGGGGGAAGTTCTTC. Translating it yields CASSPMDRGKFF.

CDR3 in amino acids: CASSPGTGGYYEQYF. CDR3 nucleotide sequence: TGTGCCAGCAGCCCCGGGACAGGGGGCTACTACGAGCAGTACTTC. The chain uses TRBV6-6 and TRBJ2-7; the match to TRBD1 covers 12 bases. This CDR3 contains 15 residues. Per the germline V gene, CDR1 is MNHNY and CDR2 is SVGAGI (reference sequence). The V gene end was trimmed by 6 bases and the J gene end by 3 bases; junction bases not matched to a gene: 6.

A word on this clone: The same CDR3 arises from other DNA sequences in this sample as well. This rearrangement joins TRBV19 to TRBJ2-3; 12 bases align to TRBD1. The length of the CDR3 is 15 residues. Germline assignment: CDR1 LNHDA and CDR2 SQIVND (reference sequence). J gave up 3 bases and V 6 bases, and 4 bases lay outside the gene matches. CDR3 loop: CASRTGQGATDTQYF. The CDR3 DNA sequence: TGTGCCAGTAGGACGGGACAGGGGGCGACAGATACGCAGTATTTT.

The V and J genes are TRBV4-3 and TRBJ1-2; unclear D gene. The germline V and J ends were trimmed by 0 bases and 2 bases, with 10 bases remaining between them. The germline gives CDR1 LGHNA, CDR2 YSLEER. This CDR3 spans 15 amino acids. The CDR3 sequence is CASSQDGSQNYGYTF. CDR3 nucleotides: TGCGCCAGCAGCCAAGATGGGTCACAGAACTATGGCTACACCTTC.

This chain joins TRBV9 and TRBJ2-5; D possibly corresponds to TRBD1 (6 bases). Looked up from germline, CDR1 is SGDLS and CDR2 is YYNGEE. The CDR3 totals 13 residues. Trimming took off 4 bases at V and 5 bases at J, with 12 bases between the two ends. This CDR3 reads CASSQQGPETQYF. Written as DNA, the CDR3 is TGTGCCAGCAGCCAACAGGGCCCGGAGACCCAGTACTTC.

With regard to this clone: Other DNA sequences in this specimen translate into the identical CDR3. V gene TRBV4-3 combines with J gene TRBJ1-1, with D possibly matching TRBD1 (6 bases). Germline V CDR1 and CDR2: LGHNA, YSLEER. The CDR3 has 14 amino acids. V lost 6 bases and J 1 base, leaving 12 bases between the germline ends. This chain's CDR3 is CASSLTGPNTEAFF. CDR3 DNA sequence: TGCGCCAGCAGTCTAACAGGGCCGAACACTGAAGCTTTCTTT.

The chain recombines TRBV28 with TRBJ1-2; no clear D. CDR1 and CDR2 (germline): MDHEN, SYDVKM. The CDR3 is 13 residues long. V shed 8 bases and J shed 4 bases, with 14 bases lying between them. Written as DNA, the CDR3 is TGTGCCAGCGAACAGAGCCCCTTCTATGGCTACACCTTC. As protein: CASEQSPFYGYTF.